This TCR beta chain was found in a study of blood T cell repertoires in COVID-19. About the study: Material from acute and convalescent COVID-19 was sourced from the United States, Italy and Spain. From T cells, B-cell-depleted T cells, or PBMCs came the material, which was cDNA or gDNA.

Original processing methods: Estimated nucleated cell counts came from reference gene primer amplification. The protocol was immunoSEQ multiplex PCR, while the TCRdb copy is restricted to in-frame clones and leaves out a portion. For V, J and clone size, that table is used; D and trimming come from the DNA. The sample holds tens of thousands of clones, 80% to 90% seen once. The CDR3 runs 17 residues. Germline CDR1 is LGHDT and CDR2 is YNNKEL (reference sequence). V lost 1 base, J lost 6 bases, and 11 bases stayed unmatched. This chain links TRBV3-1 (or the pseudogene TRBV3-2) with TRBJ2-3; 9 bases fit TRBD2. This sequence originates from a woman between 55 and 75 years old with acute or convalescent COVID-19. Specimen: peripheral blood. The CDR3 nucleotides read TGTGCCAGCAGCCAAGGGGTCCGCGGGGGGGCGATGGATACGCAGTATTTT. Translated, it gives CASSQGVRGGAMDTQYF.